A selection of T cell receptor beta chains follows, all from one sample in a study of blood T cell repertoires in COVID-19. TCRdb's table, derived via immunoSEQ multiplex PCR, lists solely in-frame clones and lacks some. The table shows roughly 56,000 clones, with 89% occurring only once. Sequenced: peripheral blood. These receptors were obtained from a woman aged 55-75 years with COVID-19, enrolled during active disease. CDR3s include the opening cysteine and the closing phenylalanine or tryptophan. D genes are given only for firm matches. Part of the rows lack a size; the others show once, few, many or a class for expanded clones.

j_call,d_call,clone_size,v_call,cdr3_aa,cdr3_nt
TRBJ1-1,NA,NA,TRBV6-5,CASSYWQGTEAFF,TGTGCCAGCAGTTACTGGCAGGGAACTGAAGCTTTCTTT
TRBJ1-2,NA,NA,TRBV6-6,CASSYGSNVYGYTF,TGTGCCAGCAGTTACGGGAGCAACGTCTATGGCTACACCTTC
TRBJ2-1,TRBD1,NA,TRBV7-2,CASSLMDRLEQFF,TGTGCCAGCAGCTTAATGGACAGGCTGGAGCAGTTCTTC
TRBJ2-7,TRBD1,NA,TRBV5-1,CASSATGTEGSEQYF,TGCGCCAGCAGCGCTACCGGGACAGAAGGGAGCGAGCAGTACTTC
TRBJ1-2,NA,NA,TRBV18,CASSPPSRQGGYTF,TGTGCCAGCTCACCACCAAGCCGCCAGGGTGGCTACACCTTC
TRBJ1-5,NA,NA,TRBV2,CASSSRGSNQPQHF,TGTGCCAGCAGTTCCCGGGGGAGCAATCAGCCCCAGCATTTT
TRBJ1-3,NA,NA,TRBV6-1,CASSEAGGSSGNTIYF,TGTGCCAGCAGTGAAGCGGGGGGAAGCTCTGGAAACACCATATATTTT
TRBJ2-1,TRBD2,NA,TRBV5-1,CASSLRLADNEQFF,TGCGCCAGCAGCTTGAGACTAGCGGACAATGAGCAGTTCTTC
TRBJ2-7,TRBD2,NA,TRBV4-1,CASSRTTGGGTYEQYF,TGCGCCAGCAGCCGTACTACCGGCGGGGGGACCTACGAGCAGTACTTC
TRBJ1-2,TRBD1,NA,TRBV15,CATSRSDRGYGYTF,TGTGCCACCAGCAGATCGGACAGGGGGTATGGCTACACCTTC
TRBJ1-2,TRBD1,few,TRBV12-3/TRBV12-4,CASSLNRGRGYTF,TGTGCCAGCAGTTTAAACAGGGGGAGAGGCTACACCTTC
TRBJ1-4,NA,NA,TRBV7-9,CASSRSGNEKLFF,TGTGCCAGCAGCCGGTCGGGTAATGAAAAACTGTTTTTT
TRBJ2-5,NA,NA,TRBV29-1,CSVGGGSGQETQYF,TGCAGCGTAGGGGGTGGATCGGGTCAAGAGACCCAGTACTTC
TRBJ2-1,NA,NA,TRBV10-1,CASSESVGGNEQFF,TGCGCCAGCAGTGAGTCAGTAGGGGGCAATGAGCAGTTCTTC
TRBJ2-2,NA,NA,TRBV19,CASAGGSSNTGELFF,TGTGCCAGTGCGGGCGGCTCTTCGAACACCGGGGAGCTGTTTTTT
TRBJ1-2,TRBD1,NA,TRBV7-2,CASSLVIRGYYGYTF,TGTGCCAGCAGCTTAGTTATCAGGGGGTACTATGGCTACACCTTC
TRBJ2-2,NA,NA,TRBV7-9,CASSHPTVNTGELFF,TGTGCCAGCAGCCATCCGACAGTGAACACCGGGGAGCTGTTTTTT
TRBJ2-7,NA,NA,TRBV6-2/TRBV6-3,CASSPPLGSRYEQYF,TGTGCCAGCAGCCCCCCCCTAGGTTCGCGCTACGAGCAGTACTTC
TRBJ2-6,NA,NA,TRBV7-2,CASSLAREVPGANVLTF,TGTGCCAGCAGCTTGGCCCGAGAGGTTCCTGGGGCCAACGTCCTGACTTTC
TRBJ2-7,NA,NA,TRBV27,CASSFLPLGGEQYF,TGTGCCAGCAGTTTCCTCCCCCTAGGGGGCGAGCAGTACTTC
TRBJ2-1,NA,NA,TRBV28,CASSPRERFWGRVNEQFF,TGTGCCAGCAGTCCGAGAGAGCGATTCTGGGGGCGCGTCAATGAGCAGTTCTTC
TRBJ1-5,NA,few,TRBV28,CASSLVPGEANQPQHF,TGTGCCAGCAGTTTAGTCCCGGGAGAGGCCAATCAGCCCCAGCATTTT
TRBJ1-2,NA,NA,TRBV4-1,CASSQAGSPDGYTF,TGCGCCAGCAGCCAGGCCGGGTCACCCGATGGCTACACCTTC
TRBJ2-7,NA,NA,TRBV7-8,CASSLAPGSSYEQYF,TGTGCCAGCAGCTTAGCCCCGGGGAGCTCCTACGAGCAGTACTTC
TRBJ2-7,NA,NA,TRBV20-1,CSARAAYEQYF,TGCAGTGCTAGGGCAGCCTACGAGCAGTACTTC
TRBJ2-7,NA,NA,TRBV6-2/TRBV6-3,CASSYSRGSYEQYF,TGTGCCAGCAGTTACTCAAGGGGATCCTACGAGCAGTACTTC
TRBJ2-1,NA,NA,TRBV7-8,CASSSQPGDYNEQFF,TGTGCCAGCAGCTCCCAGCCAGGGGATTACAATGAGCAGTTCTTC
TRBJ2-5,NA,NA,TRBV29-1,CSVGQGGGQETQYF,TGCAGCGTTGGACAGGGAGGAGGCCAAGAGACCCAGTACTTC
TRBJ1-1,NA,NA,TRBV3-1/TRBV3-2,CASSQEGGTRAAFF,TGTGCCAGCAGCCAAGAGGGGGGGACCCGGGCCGCTTTCTTT
TRBJ2-7,NA,NA,TRBV4-3,CASSQVGGPQEQYF,TGCGCCAGCAGCCAAGTGGGCGGGCCCCAAGAGCAGTACTTC
TRBJ2-5,NA,NA,TRBV7-9,CASSYGQSQETQYF,TGTGCCAGCAGCTATGGACAAAGCCAAGAGACCCAGTACTTC
TRBJ2-7,NA,NA,TRBV15,CATSRDRQFAYEQYF,TGTGCCACCAGCAGAGACCGACAGTTTGCCTACGAGCAGTACTTC
TRBJ2-6,NA,NA,TRBV6-5,CASSYAQGSGANVLTF,TGTGCCAGCAGTTATGCACAGGGCTCTGGGGCCAACGTCCTGACTTTC
TRBJ2-3,NA,few,TRBV7-9,CASSDPPGGWFADTQYF,TGTGCCAGCAGCGATCCCCCGGGGGGCTGGTTCGCAGATACGCAGTATTTT
TRBJ2-7,TRBD1,NA,TRBV13,CASSLGQGTPYEQYF,TGTGCCAGCAGCCTCGGACAGGGGACTCCCTACGAGCAGTACTTC
TRBJ2-5,TRBD1,once,TRBV7-2,CASSLGQGDETQYF,TGTGCCAGCAGCTTAGGACAGGGCGACGAGACCCAGTACTTC
TRBJ1-1,NA,NA,TRBV18,CASSERTEAFF,TGTGCCAGCTCGGAGAGGACTGAAGCTTTCTTT
TRBJ1-1,NA,NA,TRBV3-1/TRBV3-2,CASSPGGGQDTEAFF,TGTGCCAGCAGCCCTGGGGGAGGGCAGGACACTGAAGCTTTCTTT
TRBJ2-3,TRBD2,NA,TRBV9,CASSVDAGVTDTQYF,TGTGCCAGCAGCGTAGACGCGGGGGTCACAGATACGCAGTATTTT
TRBJ1-5,NA,NA,TRBV10-3,CAISDPTYREWSNQPQHF,TGTGCCATCAGTGACCCTACCTACAGGGAATGGAGCAATCAGCCCCAGCATTTT
TRBJ2-5,TRBD1,NA,TRBV24-1,CATSDGTGGGETQYF,TGTGCCACCAGTGATGGGACAGGGGGGGGAGAGACCCAGTACTTC
TRBJ2-3,TRBD1,NA,TRBV11-2,CASSLGGDRATDTQYF,TGTGCCAGCAGCTTAGGGGGAGACAGGGCAACAGATACGCAGTATTTT
TRBJ1-3,NA,NA,TRBV10-3,CAISELNRRRRNTIYF,TGTGCCATCAGTGAGTTAAACAGGAGAAGAAGGAACACCATATATTTT
TRBJ1-2,NA,NA,TRBV27,CASSLKGGNYGYTF,TGTGCCAGCAGTTTGAAGGGGGGGAACTATGGCTACACCTTC
TRBJ2-1,NA,NA,TRBV7-9,CASSSYTNNEQFF,TGTGCCAGCAGCTCCTACACTAACAATGAGCAGTTCTTC
TRBJ2-5,TRBD2,NA,TRBV7-2,CASSLPTSGTETQYF,TGTGCCAGCAGCTTACCGACTAGCGGGACTGAGACCCAGTACTTC
TRBJ2-7,TRBD1,NA,TRBV7-8,CASSPLTGSYEQYF,TGTGCCAGCAGCCCCTTGACAGGGAGCTACGAGCAGTACTTC
TRBJ1-2,TRBD1,NA,TRBV2,CASSERMAGGGYTF,TGTGCCAGCAGTGAGAGAATGGCAGGGGGAGGCTACACCTTC
TRBJ2-2,TRBD1,NA,TRBV6-5,CASSTGVAGELFF,TGTGCCAGCAGCACAGGGGTAGCGGGGGAGCTGTTTTTT
TRBJ2-3,TRBD1,NA,TRBV30,CAWTRGSGTDTQYF,TGTGCCTGGACCAGGGGGAGTGGGACAGATACGCAGTATTTT
TRBJ2-1,NA,NA,TRBV6-5,CASSYVTRFSNEQFF,TGTGCCAGCAGTTACGTTACTAGATTTTCCAATGAGCAGTTCTTC
TRBJ2-7,NA,NA,TRBV18,CASSPPQGRYEQYF,TGTGCCAGCTCACCACCGCAGGGTCGCTACGAGCAGTACTTC
TRBJ1-1,NA,NA,TRBV5-1,CASSLASSGTEAFF,TGCGCCAGCAGCTTGGCCTCCTCGGGGACTGAAGCTTTCTTT
TRBJ1-2,NA,NA,TRBV9,CASSGTRKGGYTF,TGTGCCAGCAGCGGAACTCGGAAGGGGGGCTACACCTTC